This T cell receptor (beta chain) was captured by sequencing in a study of cytomegalovirus exposure and HLA in healthy donors (dated by TCRdb to about 2017). With respect to the entire study: An earlier analysis of 550 to 700 of the donors reported more than 250 Gb of sequence data and 117 million unique TCR beta sequences from 150 million to 200 million T cells. Alongside the repertoire data, information on donor age, sex, ethnicity and CMV serostatus was compiled. Rather than using new phenotypic data, the later analysis identified candidate immune exposures from TCR beta sequences and from how often those sequences occurred across donors. On average, 235,054 unique TCR beta nucleotide sequences were sequenced per donor among 398 genotyped donors of the cohort, with around 19% of those sequences being non-productive. An early release covering more than 500 HLA-typed donors comprised approximately 290 gigabases of sequencing data and 65 million to 100 million unique TCR sequences. The aim of the study was to test whether cataloging public T cell receptors could identify signatures of past pathogen exposure. The genetic ancestry cluster associated with self-reported Caucasian donors included roughly four fifths of the roughly 400 genotyped donors. Using immunosequencing, the study profiled T cell repertoires from roughly 650 subjects and related those repertoires to cytomegalovirus serostatus. All discovery cohort repertoires had been generated on a single sequencing platform. The number of typed donors differed by locus: roughly 620-640 for A, B, C, DRB1 and DQB1; roughly 510 for DQA1; about 600 for DPA1; and about 470 for DPB1. Class I and class II HLA loci were covered by the typing at four-digit resolution. About five DR-DQ haplotypes were treated as single units for association and clustering because of strong linkage in the cohort. An earlier analysis of 587 of the donors used high-throughput TCR beta sequencing to judge whether each TCR beta V gene segment behaved as functional or pseudogenic. High-throughput TCR immunosequencing, statistical association of individual TCRs with disease status, and machine learning were combined to predict cytomegalovirus infection status. A later analysis re-analyzed previously published TCR beta repertoires from 660 or so donors and added high-resolution HLA genotyping to study TCR occurrence patterns. Along with the approximately 700-subject first cohort, a separate validation cohort of about 110 different subjects was used. A later genetic analysis used genome-wide SNP genotypes for about three fifths of the roughly 700 donors, treating that subset as a discovery cohort.

Details on this clone: Its cognate antigen has yet to be identified.

The cohort was made up of approximately 700 healthy bone marrow donors. At the time of sampling, all cohort members were nominally healthy, though unrecorded immune exposures were likely present. The donor tested CMV seropositive, placing the donor among the 250 to 350 seropositive members of the cohort. A peripheral blood sample was provided by each donor, and peripheral blood mononuclear cells were used for TCR beta sequencing. The Qiagen DNeasy Blood Extraction Kit was used to extract genomic DNA from the blood cell samples. Libraries were constructed by the immunoSEQ multiplex PCR assay. For the multiplex PCR, a mixture combining 60 forward primers for TCR Vbeta segments and 13 reverse primers for TCR Jbeta segments was used. A multiplex PCR assay on genomic DNA amplified the CDR3 region of rearranged TCR beta genes. The Illumina HiSeq System was used to sequence the amplified TCR beta libraries as 87-base-pair reads. In the source study's methods: A later analysis counted approximately 74 million unique TCR beta chains across the 550 to 700 repertoires, and 10 million to 11 million of these chains were shared by at least two donors. A nearest-neighbor algorithm error-corrected the raw reads and collapsed the reads into unique sequences, merging closely related sequences to remove PCR and sequencing errors. To assign V, D and J gene segments, CDR3 sequences were aligned to IMGT reference sequences. For a sequence to be retained, a match of at least six nucleotides to both a V gene segment and a J gene segment was required. A rearrangement counted as productive if the CDR3 had no stop codons and remained in frame with V and J, and every other rearrangement counted as non-productive. Following IMGT convention, CDR3 was defined as the stretch from the second conserved V-encoded cysteine to the conserved J-encoded phenylalanine. Sequences without an unambiguous match to a single V gene segment were excluded from the earlier analysis of approximately 600 of the donors. An earlier analysis of several hundred of the donors classified V segments as functional when productive rearrangements were above 56.7% and as segregating when the standard deviation between donors was above 5%. To diagnose cytomegalovirus status from the catalog of TCR beta chain sequences, a statistical classification framework was built. A later analysis assigned V and J genes by comparing TCR nucleotide sequences with IMGT/GENE-DB human TR gene sequences. The TCRdist pipeline was used in a later analysis to assign CDR3 sequences and most-parsimonious VDJ recombination scenarios. In a later analysis, each TCR beta chain was defined by its CDR3 amino acid sequence together with its V-gene family, and reads without a unique V-gene family were excluded. A later analysis removed several hundred highly shared, low-generation-probability nucleotide sequences to deal with suspected cross-contamination and a sequencing artifact. In a later analysis, a clonal expansion index was calculated for each public chain from normalized within-repertoire ranks of inferred template counts. Generation probabilities in a later analysis came from a VDJ recombination model fitted to out-of-frame rearrangements, and those results were checked against IGoR. In a later analysis, TCR-TCR, TCR-HLA and TCR-CMV co-occurrence was scored with hypergeometric tests, and a repertoire-size bias correction was applied to TCR pairs. To estimate false discovery rates, a later analysis permuted the HLA or CMV assignments 20 times. In a later analysis, co-occurring TCRs were grouped with DBSCAN, and TCRdist sequence similarity was added when clustering was performed within HLA-allele-positive subsets. Repertoires with fewer than 30,000 or more than 120,000 public chains were left out of co-occurrence clustering, as were five repertoires with anomalous nucleotide sharing. The source is immuneACCESS, and TCRdb retained only in-frame sequences with V and J called. Part of the clones is not carried over; for the studies checked, unresolved V genes explain less than half of this, and the remainder is unexplained. V, J and clone size are taken as reported in that table, and D and trimming were inferred from the DNA itself. This sample's table contains 38,000 or so clones. The ten largest clones add up to about 9.2% of the sample.

Study-level results and caveats: The classifier was reported to diagnose cytomegalovirus status with high specificity and sensitivity in both the original and validation cohorts. The earlier analysis of approximately 560 of the donors excluded 15 to 20 rarely observed V segments, including chromosome 9 orphons, because counts were too low. Because HLA typing was missing for some donors at each locus, association tests included only the typed subset. At a false discovery rate of 0.05, a later analysis linked under 20,000 TCR beta sequences to specific HLA alleles. Presence/absence analyses assumed roughly uniform sequencing depth across donors, an assumption that may not hold. The cohort was sequenced for TCR beta chains only, and without alpha or paired-chain data the features that could be detected were limited. Across donors, most TCR sequences were observed very rarely, whereas some public TCRs were present in many individuals. A later genetic analysis associated a missense DCLRE1C variant with V-gene and J-gene trimming of TCR beta chains, and an independent cohort replicated the association. Strong co-occurrence of HLA alleles, especially DR and DQ, made assigning TCR associations to individual alleles difficult. The 87-base-pair reads could not distinguish some IMGT-functional V segments, including TRBV6-2 and TRBV6-3, so those segments were excluded. Compared with the roughly 600-donor mean, donors in an Asian-associated ancestry cluster had fewer N-insertions in productive TCRs, according to a later genetic analysis. Correlated functional status among segregating V segments might reflect linkage disequilibrium, but an unknown experimental factor could not be ruled out. In a later analysis, the rate of TCR association differed among HLA loci, with DRB1 alleles having the most associated TCRs and HLA-C alleles having the fewest. A further reported finding was that TCR beta sequences accurately predicted the HLA-A and HLA-B alleles for most subjects in the first cohort. A later analysis found that most CMV-associated TCR beta chains appeared HLA-restricted, with HLA associations seemingly driven largely by CMV exposure. The authors suggested that the approach could potentially be generalized to other disease states and immunological phenotypes. CMV serostatus was the only immune exposure information available for the cohort. In an earlier analysis of under 600 of the donors, most TCR beta V segments were observed in productive rearrangements about 90% or about 30% of the time, broadly matching IMGT annotations. Three of the identified cytomegalovirus-associated TCR beta chains were confirmed in vitro to be specific for cytomegalovirus antigens. A total of 150 or so TCR beta chains were listed by the study as associated with cytomegalovirus. The sequencing pipeline was judged likely to have produced a cluster of highly shared sequence variants as a technical artifact. A later analysis found that HLA-associated TCR beta chains were more clonally expanded and had lower generation probabilities than equally common non-associated chains. Several of the top co-occurrence clusters appeared to be linked to parvovirus B19, influenza, CMV and Epstein-Barr virus, according to a later analysis.

Trimming takes 2 bases from V and 10 bases from J, and the germline ends sit 18 bases apart. The CDR3 covers 15 residues, taking in both the cysteine and the phenylalanine. The retained sequence is limited to the CDR3, 45 bases, with the frame set at the first base. Taken from the germline V gene (reference sequence), the CDR1 and CDR2 loops are SEHNR and FQNEAQ. Sequenced: PBMCs. The clonotype comes from a man aged 40-50 years in good health and CMV-seropositive. The sequence links TRBV7-9 to TRBJ2-1, with TRBD1 tentatively as D gene (6 bases match). The CDR3 region: CASSLRPTPQGEQFF. The base sequence is TGTGCCAGCAGCTTAAGACCCACACCTCAGGGGGAGCAGTTCTTC.